A single sample is the source of the 15 T cell receptor beta chains below, sequenced in a study of cytomegalovirus exposure and HLA in healthy donors. A multiplex PCR was run with 60 Vbeta primers and 13 Jbeta primers. Sequenced by immunoSEQ multiplex PCR; TCRdb stores in-frame clones only, minus some. The top ten hold just under 6.5% of the sample, which has 100,000 to 150,000 clones, around 78% seen once. Material: PBMCs. The source is a woman aged 40 to 55 in good health and CMV-seronegative.

The chain has TRBV4-1 and TRBJ1-5; 8 bases align to TRBD1. Trimming took 4 bases from V and 0 from J; bases not matched to a gene: 11. Germline values: CDR1 MGHRA, CDR2 YSYEKL. CDR3 size: 18 residues. In DNA form, the CDR3 reads TGCGCCAGCAGCCCCAGAAACGGACAGGGTAATAGCAATCAGCCCCAGCATTTT. Its protein product is CASSPRNGQGNSNQPQHF.

This clone was counted a single time. The chain carries TRBV7-2 and TRBJ1-3; TRBD1 matches at 7 bases. The V and J ends lost 5 bases and 7 bases, in that order; junction bases with no gene match: 2. CDR1 is SGHTA and CDR2 is FQGNSA in the germline V gene. The CDR3 is 12 residues long. CDR3 coding DNA: TGTGCCAGCAGCAGGGACAGTAACACCATATATTTT. It is translated as CASSRDSNTIYF. The complete variable domain, with remaining parts taken from reference TRBV7-2 and TRBJ1-3, reads GAGVSQSPSNKVTEKGKDVELRCDPISGHTALYWYRQSLGQGLEFLIYFQGNSAPDKSGLPSDRFSAERTGGSVSTLTIQRTQQEDSAVYLCASSRDSNTIYFGEGSWLTVV.

This chain links TRBV13 with TRBJ2-7, with a possible D match to TRBD2 (5 bases). CDR3 length: 12 residues. Germline CDR1 is PRHDT and CDR2 is FYEKMQ (reference sequence). The V end lost 8 bases, the J end lost 6 bases, and 14 bases lay between the germline ends. The CDR3 bases are TGTGCCAGCGGATCAGGAGGAGGCGAGCAGTACTTC. This sequence encodes CASGSGGGEQYF.

This chain connects TRBV4-2 to TRBJ2-3; D remains ambiguous. The V and J ends lost 0 bases and 4 bases respectively, with 11 bases between them. The CDR3 runs to 15 residues. Germline CDR1 reads LGHNA; CDR2 reads YNFKEQ. This chain's CDR3 is CASSQESQAADTQYF. DNA for the CDR3: TGTGCCAGCAGCCAAGAATCTCAGGCCGCAGATACGCAGTATTTT.

This sequence joins TRBV7-9 and TRBJ2-7; TRBD2 matches 12 bases. The CDR3 extends over 16 amino acids. Looked up from germline, CDR1 is SEHNR and CDR2 is FQNEAQ (reference sequence). With 5 bases clipped from V and 4 bases from J, the junction kept 9 bases outside the gene matches. CDR3 sequence reads: CASSPSTSGRIYEQYF. The CDR3 DNA follows: TGTGCCAGCAGCCCTTCGACTAGCGGGAGAATATACGAGCAGTACTTC.

This chain uses TRBV18 with TRBJ2-7; 9 positions agree with TRBD2. CDR1 is KGHSH and CDR2 is LQKENI in the germline V gene. CDR3 length equals 14 residues. V trimming: 2 bases; J trimming: 6 bases; junction bases outside the gene matches: 5. The CDR3 bases are TGTGCCAGCTCACCAGGGACTAGCAGCGGCGAGCAGTACTTC. Protein sequence: CASSPGTSSGEQYF.

Comment on this clone: An end of the junction does not agree with germline; a read error may underlie this. This chain joins TRBV7-9 and TRBJ1-4; no reliable D call. This CDR3 is built from 11 residues. CDR1 and CDR2 (germline): SEHNR, FQNEAQ (reference sequence). In DNA form, the CDR3 reads TGTTCCAGCAGCGCCAACTTAAAACTGTTTTTT. Its translation: CSSSANLKLFF.

The rearrangement uses TRBV7-9 and TRBJ2-1, with a possible D match to TRBD2 (6 bases). Looked up from germline, CDR1 is SEHNR and CDR2 is FQNEAQ (reference sequence). Between the trimmed V and J ends, which lost 0 bases and 5 bases, there was a span of 11 bases. The CDR3 totals 15 residues. This CDR3 is CASSLAAGFDNEQFF. The CDR3, as DNA: TGTGCCAGCAGCTTAGCGGCGGGATTTGACAATGAGCAGTTCTTC.

This chain connects TRBV21-1 to TRBJ2-7; the DNA was not compared with TRBD1, the D call given in the table. TRBV21-1 is a known pseudogene. This CDR3 spans 15 amino acids. The CDR3 protein is CASSGSGQGAYEQYF. For the CDR3, the DNA is TGTGCCAGCAGCGGATCGGGACAGGGAGCCTACGAGCAGTACTTC.

This rearrangement joins TRBV5-1 to TRBJ1-4; D perhaps matches TRBD1 (6 bases). Germline lookup yields CDR1 SGHRS and CDR2 YFSETQ. This CDR3 has 15 residues. V gave up 3 bases and J gave up 10 bases, with 19 bases separating them. The CDR3 region has the DNA TGCGCCAGCAGCTGGGAGACAGGACTCGGAGGAAAACTGTTTTTT. Encoded protein: CASSWETGLGGKLFF.

The J gene is TRBJ2-1, the V gene TRBV9; TRBD2 might be the D (7 bases). V was cut by 7 bases and J by 6 bases, with 20 bases left in between. Germline V gene lookup returns CDR1 SGDLS and CDR2 YYNGEE. The CDR3 extends over 15 amino acids. CDR3 bases: TGTGCCAGCGTTCGGGGGCTAGCGGATTTCAATGAGCAGTTCTTC. This codes for CASVRGLADFNEQFF.

The rearrangement links TRBV9 to TRBJ2-3, with D unresolved. Germline CDR1 is SGDLS and CDR2 is YYNGEE. The CDR3 contains 14 residues. The V end lost 4 bases, the J end lost 0 bases, and 9 bases lay between the germline ends. The CDR3: CASSQQPSTDTQYF. The CDR3 region has the DNA TGTGCCAGCAGCCAACAACCGAGCACAGATACGCAGTATTTT.

The table lists this clone with a few counts. This chain connects TRBV28 to TRBJ1-4, with D possibly TRBD1 on 5 matching bases. Trimming stripped 6 bases from V and 8 bases from J, with 10 bases between. CDR1 and CDR2 (germline): MDHEN, SYDVKM. The CDR3 is made up of 12 amino acids. The CDR3 nucleotides are TGTGCCAGCAGCAGACAGCAGGAAAAACTGTTTTTT. This gives the protein CASSRQQEKLFF.

With regard to this clone: The sample has other DNA sequences that encode this CDR3 too. This chain links TRBV12-5 with TRBJ2-1; possibly TRBD2 for D (6 bases). The CDR3 is made up of 13 amino acids. Germline-derived CDR1 and CDR2 are LGHNT and FRNRAP. Trimming took off 9 bases at V and 1 base at J, with 10 bases between the two ends. The CDR3 sequence is CASSGRSYNEQFF. The CDR3 nucleotides read TGTGCTAGCTCAGGGAGGTCCTACAATGAGCAGTTCTTC.

V is TRBV5-4 and J is TRBJ2-5; a weak D match, TRBD1 (5 bases). With the DNA end fitting TRBJ2-7 better, the J assignment may be wrong. Germline V CDR1 and CDR2: SGHNT, YYREEE (reference sequence). The length of the CDR3 is 14 residues. CDR3: CASSPRLGDYEQYF. As DNA, the CDR3 is TGTGCCAGCAGCCCCCGGTTAGGGGACTACGAGCAGTACTTC.